The sequence of this TCR beta chain was determined in a study of Ad26.COV2.S vaccination and SARS-CoV-2 variants. About the study: Vaccine-arm donor from the placebo-controlled COV1001 Ad26.COV2.S trial. Ad26.COV2.S shots went into the muscle once or twice, 56 days apart.

The data were produced by immunoSEQ multiplex PCR, yet TCRdb's version contains in-frame clones alone and is incomplete. In the table there are 250,000 to 300,000 clones, around 87% of which are singletons. Treatment specified: around 19 received Ad26.COV2.S at low or high dose, single or two shots; five or six received placebo; per-sample allocation not given. The investigators took samples on day 63 after the first vaccine or placebo injection. Deletions cut 1 base from V and 0 bases from J, with 7 bases between. Per germline, CDR1 SNHLY and CDR2 FYNNEI. The CDR3 runs to 15 residues. The rearrangement uses TRBV2 and TRBJ1-3; no clear D gene. The clonotype originates from a person aged 18 to 59 who received the Ad26.COV2.S COVID-19 vaccine or a placebo. The sample consisted of peripheral blood, taken in a trial of Ad26.COV2.S vaccine versus placebo. The CDR3 loop is CASSEVGSSGNTIYF. In DNA, the CDR3 is TGTGCCAGCAGTGAAGTGGGGAGCTCTGGAAACACCATATATTTT.